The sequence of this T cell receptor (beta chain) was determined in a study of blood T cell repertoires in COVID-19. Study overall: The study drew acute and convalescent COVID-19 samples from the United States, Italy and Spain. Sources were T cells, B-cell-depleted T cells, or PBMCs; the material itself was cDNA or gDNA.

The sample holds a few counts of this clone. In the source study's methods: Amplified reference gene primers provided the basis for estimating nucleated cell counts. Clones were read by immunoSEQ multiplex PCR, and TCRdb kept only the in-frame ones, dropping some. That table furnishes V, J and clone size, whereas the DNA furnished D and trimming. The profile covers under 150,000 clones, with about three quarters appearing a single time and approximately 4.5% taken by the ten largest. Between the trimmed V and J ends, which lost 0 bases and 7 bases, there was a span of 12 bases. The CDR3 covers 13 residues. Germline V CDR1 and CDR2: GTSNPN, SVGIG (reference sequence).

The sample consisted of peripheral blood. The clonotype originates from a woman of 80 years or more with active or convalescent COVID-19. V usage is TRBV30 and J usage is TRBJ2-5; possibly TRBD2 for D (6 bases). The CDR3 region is CAWSVGWGGTQYF. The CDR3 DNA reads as TGTGCCTGGAGTGTGGGGTGGGGAGGGACCCAGTACTTC. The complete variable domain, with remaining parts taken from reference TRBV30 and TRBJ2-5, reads SQTIHQWPATLVQPVGSPLSLECTVEGTSNPNLYWYRQAAGRGLQLLFYSVGIGQISSEVPQNLSASRPQDRQFILSSKKLLLSDSGFYLCAWSVGWGGTQYFGPGTRLLVL.